The 20 T cell receptor beta chains reported below all come from one sample, sequenced in a study of shared clonotypes between healthy human individuals. The data were produced by immunoSEQ multiplex PCR, yet TCRdb's version contains in-frame clones alone and is incomplete. The sample shows a few million clones, more than 90% of them seen only once. The sample consisted of naive CD4+ T cells sorted from blood. The subset was: CD45RA+ positively selected. Source of these receptors: a man between 18 and 35 years old in good health.

This chain joins TRBV5-4 and TRBJ2-1; possible D gene TRBD2, 6 bases. The germline CDR1 and CDR2 sequences are SGHNT and YYREEE (reference sequence). V was pared by 0 bases and J by 0 bases, with 10 bases between. CDR3 length: 16 residues. The CDR3 DNA sequence: TGTGCCAGCAGCTTGGACCCCGGGAGCTCCTACAATGAGCAGTTCTTC. The encoded protein is CASSLDPGSSYNEQFF.

The V call is TRBV5-1, the J call TRBJ1-1, with a weak D call TRBD1 (5 bases). V was trimmed by 0 bases and J by 5 bases, leaving 11 bases between them. The CDR3 runs to 14 residues. In germline, CDR1 is SGHRS, CDR2 YFSETQ. The CDR3 is CASSLEWGPTEAFF. The CDR3 DNA sequence: TGCGCCAGCAGCTTGGAGTGGGGCCCAACTGAAGCTTTCTTT.

This clone was detected once. Other nucleotide sequences from this sample produce the same CDR3. The chain employs TRBV6-5 and TRBJ2-7; D possibly corresponds to TRBD1 (5 bases). Germline values: CDR1 MNHEY, CDR2 SVGAGI. V dropped 2 bases and J dropped 4 bases, with 12 bases sitting between them. CDR3 size: 14 residues. The CDR3 sequence is CASSYQSGPYEQYF. Written as DNA, the CDR3 is TGTGCCAGCAGTTACCAGTCAGGGCCATACGAGCAGTACTTC.

The rearrangement uses TRBV10-3 and TRBJ1-5; D is unresolved. The CDR3 is 16 amino acids. V was cut by 0 bases and J by 7 bases, with 16 bases left in between. Germline values: CDR1 ENHRY, CDR2 SYGVKD. The CDR3 coding sequence is TGTGCCATCAGTGAGTCGACCCCAAAGACCCCACAGCCCCAGCATTTT. Encoded protein: CAISESTPKTPQPQHF.

The CDR3 spells CASSEGQIFTDTQYF. The CDR3 DNA reads as TGTGCCAGCAGCGAGGGACAAATATTCACAGATACGCAGTATTTT. The rearrangement uses TRBV7-9 and TRBJ2-3; the D gene is possibly TRBD1 (6 bases). The germline V gene encodes CDR1 SEHNR and CDR2 FQNEAQ (reference sequence). This CDR3 has 15 residues. Trimming removed 5 bases at V and 2 bases at J, with 14 bases between. The full variable domain, with the rest looked up from reference TRBV7-9 and TRBJ2-3, is DTGVSQNPRHKITKRGQNVTFRCDPISEHNRLYWYRQTLGQGPEFLTYFQNEAQLEKSRLLSDRFSAERPKGSFSTLEIQRTEQGDSAMYLCASSEGQIFTDTQYFGPGTRLTVL.

Only a few counts were recorded for this clone. J is TRBJ1-2 and V is TRBV7-9, with D possibly being TRBD1 (6 bases). Per the germline V gene, CDR1 is SEHNR and CDR2 is FQNEAQ (reference sequence). CDR3 length: 14 amino acids. V shed 6 bases and J shed 8 bases, with 19 bases lying between them. The CDR3 spells CASRFTAGASGYTF. In DNA form, the CDR3 reads TGTGCCAGCAGATTTACGGCAGGGGCCTCCGGCTACACCTTC.

Concerning this clone itself: The identical CDR3 is also encoded by other nucleotide sequences in the sample. The chain is built from TRBV30 and TRBJ1-5, with TRBD1 matching over 7 bases. The V gene end was trimmed by 1 base and the J gene end by 0 bases; junction bases not matched to a gene: 0. CDR3 length equals 14 residues. From germline, CDR1 is GTSNPN and CDR2 SVGIG (reference sequence). The CDR3 is CAWSGTGSNQPQHF. DNA for the CDR3: TGTGCCTGGAGTGGGACAGGTAGCAATCAGCCCCAGCATTTT.

On this clone itself: One end of the junction does not line up with germline, which may come from a read error. The chain is built from TRBV6-5 and TRBJ2-1; D unclear. CDR1 MNHEY and CDR2 SVGAGI come from the germline V gene. The CDR3 runs 12 residues. This CDR3 is CASSLDYNEQFF. CDR3 nucleotides: TGTGCCAGTAGTTTGGACTACAATGAGCAGTTCTTC.

The chain joins TRBV14 to TRBJ2-7; no firm D call. The V end was cut by 3 bases, the J end by 3 bases, with 12 bases between. The CDR3 totals 14 residues. In germline, CDR1 is SGHDN, CDR2 FVKESK. The CDR3 DNA reads as TGTGCCAGCAGCCAGGCAATAAGTGTCTACGAGCAGTACTTC. Translated, it gives CASSQAISVYEQYF.

This chain connects TRBV28 to TRBJ1-3, with unresolved D. This CDR3 is 14 amino acids long. Germline loops: CDR1 MDHEN, CDR2 SYDVKM. The V end was cut by 7 bases, the J end by 4 bases, with 14 bases between. The CDR3 DNA follows: TGTGCCAGCACCTTACGGGGTTCCGGAAACACCATATATTTT. Translation: CASTLRGSGNTIYF. Together with reference TRBV28 and TRBJ1-3, the CDR3 gives the full variable domain: DVKVTQSSRYLVKRTGEKVFLECVQDMDHENMFWYRQDPGLGLRLIYFSYDVKMKEKGDIPEGYSVSREKKERFSLILESASTNQTSMYLCASTLRGSGNTIYFGEGSWLTVV.

This clone was found once. The rearrangement links TRBV9 to TRBJ2-1, with 8 positions matching TRBD1. The V gene end was trimmed by 0 bases and the J gene end by 7 bases; junction bases not matched to a gene: 6. The CDR3 sequence is 15 residues long. CDR1 and CDR2 (germline): SGDLS, YYNGEE. This chain's CDR3 is CASSVAPTGENEQFF. CDR3 in DNA: TGTGCCAGCAGCGTAGCTCCGACAGGGGAGAATGAGCAGTTCTTC.

The CDR3 sequence is CASGLVWDTQYF. The CDR3 bases are TGTGCTAGTGGTTTGGTCTGGGATACGCAGTATTTT. The rearrangement joins TRBV12-5 to TRBJ2-3, with D unresolved. V gave up 0 bases and J gave up 6 bases, with 4 bases separating them. Per germline, CDR1 LGHNT and CDR2 FRNRAP. The CDR3 runs to 12 residues.

The chain recombines TRBV7-9 with TRBJ1-6; D may be TRBD1 (5 bases). Trimming removed 2 bases from V and 9 bases from J, with 8 bases in between. Germline V gene data show CDR1 as SEHNR and CDR2 as FQNEAQ (reference sequence). The CDR3 contains 13 residues. As DNA, the CDR3 is TGTGCCAGCAGCTTAAATCAGGGTTCACCCCTCCACTTT. As protein: CASSLNQGSPLHF.

The chain links TRBV7-8 to TRBJ2-3; the match to TRBD2 covers 8 bases. V was pared by 3 bases and J by 2 bases, with 7 bases of the junction left unmatched. The CDR3 covers 16 residues. Looked up from germline, CDR1 is SGHVS and CDR2 is FQNEAQ. The CDR3 spells CASSFATSGATDTQYF. The CDR3 DNA sequence: TGTGCCAGCAGCTTCGCTACTAGCGGAGCCACAGATACGCAGTATTTT. The entire variable domain, with the rest obtained from reference TRBV7-8 and TRBJ2-3, is as follows: GAGVSQSPRYKVAKRGQDVALRCDPISGHVSLFWYQQALGQGPEFLTYFQNEAQLDKSGLPSDRFFAERPEGSVSTLKIQRTQQEDSAVYLCASSFATSGATDTQYFGPGTRLTVL.

This clone is a singleton in its sample. The chain joins TRBV27 to TRBJ2-1; 14 bases line up with TRBD2. CDR3 length equals 17 residues. The V segment lost 5 bases and the J segment 3 bases; nucleotides outside the gene matches: 6. CDR1 and CDR2 (germline): MNHEY, SMNVEV (reference sequence). The CDR3 DNA follows: TGTGCCAGCAGTCCTCGACTAGCGGGGGGGCGCTACAATGAGCAGTTCTTC. Its translation: CASSPRLAGGRYNEQFF.

This clone was seen a handful of times. CDR3 DNA sequence: TGCGCCAGCAGCCAACGGCATGGACGAGAAATAAACTATGGCTACACCTTC. Amino acid sequence: CASSQRHGREINYGYTF. The J gene is TRBJ1-2, the V gene TRBV4-1; no clear D. This CDR3 comprises 17 residues. V lost 2 bases, J lost 2 bases, and 18 bases lay in between. Germline V lookup: CDR1 MGHRA, CDR2 YSYEKL.

The CDR3 DNA reads as TGTGCCAGCAGCGCGCTCGGGGACGCCCAAGAGACCCAGTACTTC. This sequence encodes CASSALGDAQETQYF. The chain recombines TRBV9 with TRBJ2-5; either TRBD1 or TRBD2 may fit D (5 bases each). Trimming removed 3 bases at V and 1 base at J, with 13 bases between. Per germline, CDR1 SGDLS and CDR2 YYNGEE. The CDR3 consists of 15 residues.

The rearrangement links TRBV7-8 to TRBJ2-1; possible D gene TRBD2, 5 bases. CDR1 is SGHVS, CDR2 FQNEAQ, per germline. The CDR3 spans 14 residues. The germline V and J ends were trimmed by 6 bases and 5 bases, with 14 bases remaining between them. The DNA for the CDR3 is TGTGCCAGCAGGTTCGAATGGCGGGACAATGAGCAGTTCTTC. Translated: CASRFEWRDNEQFF.

The chain has TRBV18 and TRBJ1-3; 9 bases line up with TRBD1. Unmatched junction bases numbered 6, after V lost 3 bases and J lost 3 bases. CDR1 KGHSH and CDR2 LQKENI come from the germline V gene. This CDR3 spans 16 amino acids. The CDR3 is CASSPADRGFGNTIYF. The CDR3 nucleotides are TGTGCCAGCTCACCGGCGGACAGGGGATTTGGAAACACCATATATTTT.

The rearrangement uses TRBV15 and TRBJ2-7, with D perhaps TRBD1 or TRBD2 (5 bases each). Trimming shortened V by 5 bases and J by 0 bases, and 11 bases separated the two germline ends. Germline V gives CDR1 LNHNV, CDR2 YYDKDF (reference sequence). This CDR3 contains 14 residues. CDR3 amino acids: CATSGGGPSYEQYF. For the CDR3, the DNA is TGTGCCACCAGCGGTGGGGGACCCTCCTACGAGCAGTACTTC.